The entry that follows covers one T cell receptor beta chain sequence. Here immunoSEQ multiplex PCR was the method, and the copy in TCRdb shows in-frame clones only, minus some. The sample consists of roughly 250,000 clones, around 88% of them appearing once. The sample belongs to a study of blood T cell repertoires in COVID-19. This CDR3 spans 16 amino acids. Per the germline V gene, CDR1 is SEHNR and CDR2 is FQNEAQ (reference sequence). V was clipped by 5 bases and J by 6 bases; unmatched bases: 5. The study drew participants aged about 18 to 95 years from about two dozen US areas. This chain connects TRBV7-9 to TRBJ2-2; TRBD2 aligns across 14 bases. This clonotype was obtained from a woman aged 40 to 55 with acute COVID-19. The specimen sequenced was PBMCs or T cells enriched from blood (not recorded which). CDR3 DNA: TGTGCCAGCAGCGACCAGACTAGCGGGAGGGCCGGGGAGCTGTTTTTT. It codes for CASSDQTSGRAGELFF.